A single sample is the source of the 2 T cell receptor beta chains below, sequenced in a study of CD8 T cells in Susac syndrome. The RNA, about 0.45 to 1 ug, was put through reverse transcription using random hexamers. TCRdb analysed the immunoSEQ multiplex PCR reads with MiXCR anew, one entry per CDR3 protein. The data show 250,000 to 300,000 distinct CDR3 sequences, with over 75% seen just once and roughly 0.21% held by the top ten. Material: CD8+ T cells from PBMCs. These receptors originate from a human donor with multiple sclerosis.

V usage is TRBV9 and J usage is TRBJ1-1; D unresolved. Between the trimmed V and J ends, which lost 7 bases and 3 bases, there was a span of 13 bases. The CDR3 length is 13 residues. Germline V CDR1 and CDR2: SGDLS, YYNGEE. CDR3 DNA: TGTGCCAGCGCGGTAGCCGGAGACACTGAAGCTTTCTTT. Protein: CASAVAGDTEAFF.

The CDR3 sequence: CASSVRGGQPSPDTQYF. CDR3 in DNA: TGTGCCAGCAGCGTGAGGGGAGGACAGCCTTCCCCAGATACGCAGTATTTT. The chain employs TRBV5-4 and TRBJ2-3; D tentatively reads TRBD1 or TRBD2 (6 bases each). CDR1 and CDR2 from the germline V gene are SGHNT and YYREEE (reference sequence). Between the trimmed V and J ends, which lost 4 bases and 4 bases, there was a span of 22 bases. This CDR3 region has 17 residues. The full variable domain, with the rest looked up from reference TRBV5-4 and TRBJ2-3, is ETGVTQSPTHLIKTRGQQVTLRCSSQSGHNTVSWYQQALGQGPQFIFQYYREEENGRGNFPPRFSGLQFPNYSSELNVNALELDDSALYLCASSVRGGQPSPDTQYFGPGTRLTVL.